These T cell receptor beta chains were read from a single sample in a study of technical replicates of blood from a few donors. Clones were read by immunoSEQ multiplex PCR, and TCRdb kept only the in-frame ones, dropping some. The table records under 50,000 clones, about 96% of them present only once. Sequenced: T cells isolated from PBMCs. These receptors came from a human donor in good health. The CDR3 runs from the conserved cysteine through the conserved F or W. Fields, in order: J gene, clone size, V gene, D gene, CDR3 DNA, CDR3 protein. The D gene is left open where the match is weak. Size values are once, few and many counts, or a class for expanded clones, and some rows have none.

J gene: TRBJ1-2
clone size: NA
V gene: TRBV27
D gene: TRBD1
CDR3 DNA: TGTGCCAGCAGTTTGGGACAGAACTATGGCTACACCTTC
CDR3 protein: CASSLGQNYGYTF

J gene: TRBJ2-2
clone size: medium-sized
V gene: TRBV6-1
D gene: NA
CDR3 DNA: TGTGCCAGCAGTCCCCTACAGGGTTATGCCGGGGAGCTGTTTTTT
CDR3 protein: CASSPLQGYAGELFF

J gene: TRBJ2-2
clone size: NA
V gene: TRBV29-1
D gene: TRBD2
CDR3 DNA: TGCAGCGCCGGACTAGCGGGCACCGGGGAGCTGTTTTTT
CDR3 protein: CSAGLAGTGELFF

J gene: TRBJ2-1
clone size: NA
V gene: TRBV5-4
D gene: NA
CDR3 DNA: TGTGCCAGCAGCTTGGCGCGGTACTTAGAGACTGAGCAGTTCTTC
CDR3 protein: CASSLARYLETEQFF

J gene: TRBJ1-5
clone size: NA
V gene: TRBV27
D gene: NA
CDR3 DNA: TGTGCCAGCAGTGAGAGAGGGTATAGCAATCAGCCCCAGCATTTT
CDR3 protein: CASSERGYSNQPQHF

J gene: TRBJ2-7
clone size: NA
V gene: TRBV19
D gene: NA
CDR3 DNA: TGTGCCAGTAGTGAAAGACTAGTCAACGAGCAGTACTTC
CDR3 protein: CASSERLVNEQYF

J gene: TRBJ2-1
clone size: once
V gene: TRBV7-8
D gene: NA
CDR3 DNA: TGTGCCAGCAGCCCAACTTTGTACCCAAACAATGAGCAGTTCTTC
CDR3 protein: CASSPTLYPNNEQFF

J gene: TRBJ1-2
clone size: NA
V gene: TRBV7-9
D gene: NA
CDR3 DNA: TGTGCCAGCAGCCCGCCCACGGGGGACTATGGCTACACCTTC
CDR3 protein: CASSPPTGDYGYTF

J gene: TRBJ2-7
clone size: NA
V gene: TRBV6-5
D gene: TRBD2
CDR3 DNA: TGTGCCAGCAGAATCGGGACTAGCGGGACTTACGAGCAGTACTTC
CDR3 protein: CASRIGTSGTYEQYF

J gene: TRBJ2-1
clone size: NA
V gene: TRBV29-1
D gene: TRBD1
CDR3 DNA: TGCAGCGTTGTGCACAGGGGAGAGCAGTTCTTC
CDR3 protein: CSVVHRGEQFF

J gene: TRBJ1-5
clone size: NA
V gene: TRBV19
D gene: TRBD1
CDR3 DNA: TGTGCCAGTAGTCTACTGGGGACAGATAGCAATCAGCCCCAGCATTTT
CDR3 protein: CASSLLGTDSNQPQHF

J gene: TRBJ1-2
clone size: NA
V gene: TRBV7-3
D gene: NA
CDR3 DNA: TGTGCCAGCAGCTTAATAAACCGGGGGAGGTATGGCTACACCTTC
CDR3 protein: CASSLINRGRYGYTF

J gene: TRBJ2-7
clone size: NA
V gene: TRBV10-1
D gene: NA
CDR3 DNA: TGCGCCAGCAGTGACCAGAGACAAGGACATACCTACGAGCAGTACTTC
CDR3 protein: CASSDQRQGHTYEQYF

J gene: TRBJ1-3
clone size: NA
V gene: TRBV7-8
D gene: NA
CDR3 DNA: TGTGCCAGCAGCTTAGGGGCCTGGGTTGGAAACACCATATATTTT
CDR3 protein: CASSLGAWVGNTIYF

J gene: TRBJ2-7
clone size: NA
V gene: TRBV6-1
D gene: NA
CDR3 DNA: TGTGCCAGCAGTGAATTTAGGGGGTTCGACGAGCAGTACTTC
CDR3 protein: CASSEFRGFDEQYF

J gene: TRBJ2-3
clone size: NA
V gene: TRBV5-1
D gene: TRBD2
CDR3 DNA: TGCGCCAGCAGCTTACTAGCGGCCGGTAGAGATACGCAGTATTTT
CDR3 protein: CASSLLAAGRDTQYF

J gene: TRBJ2-1
clone size: NA
V gene: TRBV2
D gene: TRBD2
CDR3 DNA: TGTGCCAGCAGAAGGGTAGCGGGATCCTACAATGAGCAGTTCTTC
CDR3 protein: CASRRVAGSYNEQFF